A selection of T cell receptor beta chains follows, all from one sample in a study of T-cell reconstitution after alpha-beta-depleted transplantation in children. TCRdb re-called the PCR reads through MiXCR, storing one row per CDR3 protein. The data contain about 610,000 distinct CDR3 sequences, under 12% of them singletons. This specimen consisted of PBMCs from the stem cell graft donor, obtained from the stem cell graft. The receptor source for this set is a human donor who donated a stem cell graft to a child with acute myeloid leukemia. CDR3s include the opening cysteine and the closing phenylalanine or tryptophan. A D gene is named only where the DNA matches it firmly. Only part of the rows carry a size: once, few, many, or a class if the clone is expanded.

size | J | D | V | DNA | CDR3
. | TRBJ2-3 | TRBD2 | TRBV3-1 | TGTGCCAGCCGGGGGGGATCAGATACGCAGTATTTT | CASRGGSDTQYF
few | TRBJ2-3 | . | TRBV11-2 | TGTGCCAGCAGTCCTTTTGTGGGGGTGCGGTCAGATACGCAGTATTTT | CASSPFVGVRSDTQYF
once | TRBJ2-3 | TRBD2 | TRBV15 | TGTGCCACCAGCAGAGATAAAGCGGGAGGGCCCCCAGATACGCAGTATTTT | CATSRDKAGGPPDTQYF
many | TRBJ2-1 | . | TRBV4-3 | TGCGCCAGCAGCCAAGGTCGAGTAGACAATGAGCAGTTCTTC | CASSQGRVDNEQFF
many | TRBJ2-1 | . | TRBV4-1 | TGCGCCAGCAGCCAAGTCGACATAATCTCCTACAATGAGCAGTTCTTC | CASSQVDIISYNEQFF
many | TRBJ2-7 | . | TRBV2 | TGTGCCAGCAGTGAAAGGGGTTACGAGCAGTACTTC | CASSERGYEQYF
. | TRBJ1-5 | . | TRBV11-2 | TGTGCCAGCAGCTCCAACATAGGAGCGTGGGTAAATTTT | CASSSNIGAWVNF
few | TRBJ2-5 | . | TRBV3-1 | TGTGCCAGCAGCCACTCAGAGACCCAGTACTTC | CASSHSETQYF
few | TRBJ2-7 | . | TRBV7-2 | TGTGCCAGCATCAAAGCCCCCAACAGGGCTGAAGGCTACGAGCAGTACTTC | CASIKAPNRAEGYEQYF
. | TRBJ2-1 | TRBD1 | TRBV7-9 | TGTGCCAGCAGCCAGGGGGCGGGTAGTGTGTCTGAGCAGTTCTTC | CASSQGAGSVSEQFF
many | TRBJ2-5 | TRBD2 | TRBV7-2 | TGTGCCAGCAGCTTGTTAAGCGGGAGAGGAGAGACCCAGTACTTC | CASSLLSGRGETQYF
. | TRBJ2-1 | . | TRBV15 | TGTGCCACCAGCACCGACTTGCGGTCCTACAATGAGCAGTTCTTC | CATSTDLRSYNEQFF
few | TRBJ2-7 | . | TRBV6-2/TRBV6-3 | TGTGCCAGCATGGGCGTCAACTCCTACGAGCAGTACTTC | CASMGVNSYEQYF
many | TRBJ2-1 | . | TRBV20-1 | TGCAGTGCTACCTACATGGGATCTTACAATGAGCAGTTCTTC | CSATYMGSYNEQFF
. | TRBJ1-3 | . | TRBV27 | TGTGCCAGCAGTCGCCGATGGGGCGCTGGAAACACCATATATTTT | CASSRRWGAGNTIYF
. | TRBJ2-7 | . | TRBV11-2 | TGTGCCAGCAGTTCACCTAGATCGAGCTCCTACGAGCAGTACTTC | CASSSPRSSSYEQYF
. | TRBJ1-1 | . | TRBV5-1 | TGCGCCAGCAGCTTGTCTTTGGGTCTTGAAGCTTTCTTT | CASSLSLGLEAFF
few | TRBJ2-7 | . | TRBV7-2 | TGTGCCAGCAGCTTAGTTCCGGCAGGGTTCGAGCAGTACTTC | CASSLVPAGFEQYF
. | TRBJ2-3 | . | TRBV29-1 | TGCAGCGTTGAACGGGAGAACAGAGATACGCAGTATTTT | CSVERENRDTQYF
. | TRBJ2-3 | TRBD2 | TRBV7-8 | TGTGCCAGCAGTCCCCGGCAAGCGGGAGATGATACGCAGTATTTT | CASSPRQAGDDTQYF